The present T cell receptor beta chain was sequenced within a study of T-cell reconstitution after alpha-beta-depleted transplantation in children. Findings and caveats of the study: The authors attributed T-cell counts and diversity one year after transplant mostly to newly produced T cells. High day-60 TCRbeta diversity in some patients came from surviving recipient T cells and thymic progenitors. Several hundred rapidly expanded clones from non-depleted graft cells reportedly supplied alpha-beta T cells about two months post-transplant.

As regards this clonotype: Its antigen is unidentified.

Preparation of the TCRbeta library used unique molecular identifiers. From the PCR reads, TCRdb called clonotypes with MiXCR, one entry per CDR3 protein. The sample records about 980,000 distinct CDR3 sequences, about 30% being singletons. The sample here was PBMCs, mostly from graft donor cells, taken 360 days after TCRalphabeta/CD19-depleted stem cell transplant. The sequence came from a boy less than two years old who had a stem cell transplant for SCID, so the T cells may come from the graft donor.

CDR3 amino acids: CASRASGHQARAFF. As DNA, the CDR3 is TGTGCCAGCAGGGCGTCGGGACACCAAGCTCGCGCTTTCTTT. V gene TRBV3-1 combines with J gene TRBJ1-1, with D tentatively TRBD1 (6 bases). Per the germline V gene, CDR1 is LGHDT and CDR2 is YNNKEL (reference sequence). Trimming left V 6 bases short and J 11 bases short, with 22 bases between. The CDR3 totals 14 residues.